The rows below give T cell receptor beta chains drawn from one sample of a study of blood T cell repertoires in COVID-19. The data were produced by immunoSEQ multiplex PCR, yet TCRdb's version contains in-frame clones alone and is incomplete. The sample contains around 200,000 clones, about 83% of which appear only once. What was sequenced was peripheral blood. Source of these receptors: a person aged 70 to 79 with COVID-19, enrolled during active disease. Each CDR3 is given with its conserved first and last residue. D genes are given only for firm matches. Rows may omit the clone size; those that give it use once, few, many or a size class.

TRBD1	TRBV10-3	TRBJ1-1	NA	CAISPDRGARTEAFF	TGTGCCATCAGTCCCGACAGGGGGGCGCGCACTGAAGCTTTCTTT
TRBD2	TRBV5-4	TRBJ2-7	NA	CASSLSGRTYEQYF	TGTGCCAGCAGCTTGAGCGGGAGGACCTACGAGCAGTACTTC
NA	TRBV4-1	TRBJ1-2	once	CASSQDTGIYGYTF	TGCGCCAGCAGCCAAGACACAGGCATCTACGGCTACACCTTC
NA	TRBV3-1/TRBV3-2	TRBJ2-7	NA	CASSQTGLGYEQYF	TGTGCCAGCAGCCAAACAGGGTTGGGTTACGAGCAGTACTTC
TRBD1	TRBV9	TRBJ1-4	NA	CASSHATGGVEKLFF	TGTGCCAGCAGCCACGCTACAGGGGGCGTTGAAAAACTGTTTTTT
NA	TRBV27	TRBJ2-7	NA	CASRDRSREQYF	TGTGCCAGCAGGGATAGATCGAGGGAGCAGTACTTC
NA	TRBV19	TRBJ1-2	many	CASSSRGASYGYTF	TGTGCCAGTAGTTCCCGGGGGGCGAGCTATGGCTACACCTTC
NA	TRBV16	TRBJ1-1	NA	CASSQSGGAGLNTEAFF	TGTGCCAGCAGCCAGTCTGGCGGCGCGGGTCTGAACACTGAAGCTTTCTTT
TRBD2	TRBV13	TRBJ2-2	NA	CASSGTIGELFF	TGTGCCAGCAGCGGGACTATCGGGGAGCTGTTTTTT
TRBD1	TRBV2	TRBJ1-2	NA	CASSSGTGSTYGYTF	TGTGCCAGCAGTTCCGGGACAGGGTCCACCTATGGCTACACCTTC
NA	TRBV6-5	TRBJ2-7	NA	CASTNPGHTKYEQYF	TGTGCCAGCACCAACCCGGGACACACAAAATACGAGCAGTACTTC
NA	TRBV21-1	TRBJ1-5	NA	CASSKGGEPRTKNQPQHF	TGTGCCAGCAGCAAAGGGGGGGAGCCCCGAACGAAAAATCAGCCCCAGCATTTT
NA	TRBV23-1	TRBJ2-7	NA	CASSQRRTASYEQYF	TGCGCCAGCAGTCAAAGGCGGACTGCCTCCTACGAGCAGTACTTC
NA	TRBV2	TRBJ2-7	NA	CASSVRVAREQYF	TGTGCCAGCAGTGTTCGGGTAGCTCGGGAGCAGTACTTC
NA	TRBV19	TRBJ1-1	NA	CASSIDVGGAEAFF	TGTGCCAGTAGTATAGATGTAGGAGGGGCTGAAGCTTTCTTT
TRBD1	TRBV6-5	TRBJ1-6	NA	CASRPTGDSPLHF	TGTGCCAGCAGGCCAACAGGGGATTCACCCCTCCACTTT
TRBD1	TRBV27	TRBJ1-2	NA	CASTSTGDGRSGYTF	TGTGCCAGCACTTCCACAGGGGACGGTCGTTCTGGCTACACCTTC
TRBD2	TRBV11-2	TRBJ2-7	few	CASRPGGPHYEQYF	TGTGCCAGTCGTCCGGGGGGGCCTCACTACGAGCAGTACTTC
NA	TRBV7-3	TRBJ2-1	NA	CASSSLYGNEQFF	TGTGCCAGCAGCTCCCTCTACGGGAATGAGCAGTTCTTC
TRBD1	TRBV5-1	TRBJ1-4	NA	CASSRAGGNNEKLFF	TGCGCCAGCAGCAGAGCAGGGGGGAATAATGAAAAACTGTTTTTT
TRBD2	TRBV7-8	TRBJ2-5	NA	CASSPLGGVPETQYF	TGTGCCAGCAGCCCACTGGGGGGGGTCCCAGAGACCCAGTACTTC
TRBD1	TRBV6-1	TRBJ1-4	once	CASSEDRGPHEKLFF	TGTGCCAGCAGTGAAGACAGGGGCCCCCATGAAAAACTGTTTTTT